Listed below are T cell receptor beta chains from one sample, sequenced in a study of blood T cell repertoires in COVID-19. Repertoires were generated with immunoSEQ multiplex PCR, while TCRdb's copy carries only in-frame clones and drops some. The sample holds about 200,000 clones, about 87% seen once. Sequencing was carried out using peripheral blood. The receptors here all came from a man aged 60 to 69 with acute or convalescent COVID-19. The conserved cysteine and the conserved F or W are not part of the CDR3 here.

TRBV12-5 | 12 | ASGVGQGRTEAF
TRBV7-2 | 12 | ASSPDRGRETQY
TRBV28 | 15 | ASNPLAPTGDDSPLH
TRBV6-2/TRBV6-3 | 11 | ASSYRQGYGYT
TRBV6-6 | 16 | ASSRGGPGTGSNTEAF
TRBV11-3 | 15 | ANPGGTGANRTDTQY
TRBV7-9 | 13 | ASSPRGRATGELF
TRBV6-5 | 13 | ASSYNGGGTYEQY
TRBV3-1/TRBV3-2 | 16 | ASSQKGTGTGGGNTIY
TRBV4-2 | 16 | ASSQDHRASGGSETQY
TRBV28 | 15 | ASSLYGRGTSNQPQH
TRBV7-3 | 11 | ASSYGSGNEQF
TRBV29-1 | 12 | SVRGTGASNEQY
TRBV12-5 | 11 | ASGSLLRDEQY
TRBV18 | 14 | ASSPLMDSLNSPLH
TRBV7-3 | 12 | ASSLPGTHNEQF
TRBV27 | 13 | ASTAARDRGYGYT
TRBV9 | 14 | ASSPRGQGASYEQY
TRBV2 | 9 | ASTGERSGD
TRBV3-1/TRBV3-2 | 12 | ASSQGGRNYGYT
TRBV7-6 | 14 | ASSLLTGGGADTQY
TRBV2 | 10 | ASSGQVYEQY
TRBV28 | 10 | ASSSGNIGQF
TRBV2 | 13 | ASSRTGLRGNEQF
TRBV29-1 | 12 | SVETVATRGGYT
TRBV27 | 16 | ASSSNTPWRASTDTQY
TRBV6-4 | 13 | ASRKDSVNTGELF
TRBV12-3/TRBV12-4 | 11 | ASSLSTGDGYT
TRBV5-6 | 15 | ASSLIGGGGNQETQY
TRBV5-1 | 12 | ASSPSGRGETQY
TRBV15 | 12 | ATSIRDSNYGYT
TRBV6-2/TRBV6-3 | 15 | ASSYGLLAGEQETQY